Presented here are 10 T cell receptor beta chains from one specimen sequenced in a study of shared clonotypes between healthy human individuals. TCRdb's table, derived via immunoSEQ multiplex PCR, lists solely in-frame clones and lacks some. Of roughly 1,100,000 clones in the sample, approximately 68% were seen once. Material for sequencing was memory CD4+ T cells sorted from blood. Noted subset: CD45RA-negative fraction. Receptor source: a man in his late teens or twenties in good health.

The rearrangement links TRBV5-3 to TRBJ1-2; no clear D gene. TRBV5-3 is an ORF; its function is uncertain. Between the trimmed V and J ends, which lost 0 bases and 1 base, there was a span of 7 bases. This CDR3 is 14 amino acids long. CDR3 nucleotide sequence: TGTGCCAGAAGCTTGGAGGGCGGTAACTATGGCTACACCTTC. Encoded protein: CARSLEGGNYGYTF.

The CDR3 coding sequence is TGTGCCAGCGGTAGGGGCCCCTCCTACGAGCAGTACTTC. Translated, it gives CASGRGPSYEQYF. The chain recombines TRBV6-5 with TRBJ2-7; a possible D gene is TRBD1 (5 bases). The germline V gene has CDR1 MNHEY and CDR2 SVGAGI. The CDR3 consists of 13 residues. V lost 8 bases and J lost 0, with 11 bases in between.

This clone was picked up a small number of times. The V gene is TRBV6-5, the J gene TRBJ2-7, with 15 nucleotides matching TRBD2. The germline CDR1 and CDR2 sequences are MNHEY and SVGAGI. J gave up 4 bases and V 4 bases, and 5 bases lay outside the gene matches. The CDR3 has 16 amino acids. CDR3 sequence (DNA): TGTGCCAGCAGTTCGGGACTAGCGGGAGGCGCGTACGAGCAGTACTTC. Its protein is CASSSGLAGGAYEQYF.

The chain uses TRBV5-1 and TRBJ2-2; D unclear. The ends were cut back, 4 bases at V and 4 bases at J, with 14 bases in the middle. The CDR3 totals 15 residues. CDR1 SGHRS and CDR2 YFSETQ come from the germline V gene. CDR3 sequence reads: CASSPMSDLTGELFF. The DNA for the CDR3 is TGCGCCAGCAGCCCGATGTCCGATCTCACCGGGGAGCTGTTTTTT.

This clone has only one observation. For the CDR3, the DNA is TGTGCCTGGAGTAGGCCGGGCATCTATAATTCACCCCTCCACTTT. Amino acid sequence: CAWSRPGIYNSPLHF. This chain joins TRBV30 and TRBJ1-6; D not certain. Trimming removed 2 bases at V and 3 bases at J, with 11 bases between. Germline lookup yields CDR1 GTSNPN and CDR2 SVGIG (reference sequence). CDR3 length: 15 amino acids.

This clone was observed a few times. The rearrangement links TRBV7-2 to TRBJ2-1; the D call may be TRBD1 or TRBD2 (5 bases each). V was trimmed by 5 bases and J by 7 bases, leaving 15 bases between them. The length of the CDR3 is 14 residues. Germline values: CDR1 SGHTA, CDR2 FQGNSA. This CDR3 reads CASSPSPWGNEQFF. The CDR3 DNA reads as TGTGCCAGCAGCCCCTCGCCTTGGGGGAATGAGCAGTTCTTC.

This chain connects TRBV5-4 to TRBJ1-3; D gene unclear. The CDR3 consists of 14 residues. The V and J ends lost 2 bases and 2 bases respectively, with 8 bases between them. Per the germline V gene, CDR1 is SGHNT and CDR2 is YYREEE (reference sequence). The DNA of the CDR3 is TGTGCCAGCAGCTTAACAGTGACTGGAAACACCATATATTTT. It codes for CASSLTVTGNTIYF. Drawing the rest from reference TRBV5-4 and TRBJ1-3, the complete variable domain is ETGVTQSPTHLIKTRGQQVTLRCSSQSGHNTVSWYQQALGQGPQFIFQYYREEENGRGNFPPRFSGLQFPNYSSELNVNALELDDSALYLCASSLTVTGNTIYFGEGSWLTVV.

This clone showed up just a few times. The chain links TRBV2 to TRBJ2-7; 10 bases are shared with TRBD1. This CDR3 comprises 12 residues. With 8 bases clipped from V and 3 bases from J, the junction kept 1 base outside the gene matches. The germline gives CDR1 SNHLY, CDR2 FYNNEI. CDR3: CASRDRGYEQYF. The DNA for the CDR3 is TGTGCCAGCCGGGACAGGGGCTACGAGCAGTACTTC.

The rearrangement uses TRBV6-4 and TRBJ1-4, with 10 nucleotides matching TRBD1. The germline CDR1 and CDR2 sequences are MRHNA and SNTAGT. The CDR3 is 15 amino acids. The J segment lost 5 bases and the V segment lost 8 bases, leaving 8 bases of the junction unmatched. CDR3 sequence: CASGWTGGINEKLFF. The CDR3 nucleotides are TGTGCCAGCGGTTGGACAGGGGGAATAAATGAAAAACTGTTTTTT.

This chain joins TRBV6-4 and TRBJ2-3; 7 bases fit TRBD1. This CDR3 has 14 amino acids. Looked up from germline, CDR1 is MRHNA and CDR2 is SNTAGT. V was pared by 3 bases and J by 1 base, with 1 base of the junction left unmatched. CDR3 residues: CASSEGGGTDTQYF. As DNA, the CDR3 is TGTGCCAGCAGTGAAGGGGGCGGCACAGATACGCAGTATTTT.